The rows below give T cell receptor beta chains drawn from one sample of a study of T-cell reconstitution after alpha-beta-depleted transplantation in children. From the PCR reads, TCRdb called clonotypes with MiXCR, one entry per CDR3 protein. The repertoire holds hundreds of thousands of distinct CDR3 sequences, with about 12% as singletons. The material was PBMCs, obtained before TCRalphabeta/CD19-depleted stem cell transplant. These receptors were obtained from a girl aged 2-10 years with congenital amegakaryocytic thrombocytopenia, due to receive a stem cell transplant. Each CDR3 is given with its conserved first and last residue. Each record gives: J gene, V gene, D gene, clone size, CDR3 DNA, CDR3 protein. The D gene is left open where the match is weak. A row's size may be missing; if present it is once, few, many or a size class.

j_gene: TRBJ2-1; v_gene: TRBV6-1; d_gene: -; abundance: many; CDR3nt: TGTGCCAGCACCACGGCCTCGAGCAATGAGCAGTTCTTC; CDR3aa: CASTTASSNEQFF
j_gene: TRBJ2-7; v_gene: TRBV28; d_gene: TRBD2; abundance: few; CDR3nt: TGTGCCAGCGGTTGGGCGGGAGGGCCCTATTACGAGCAGTACTTC; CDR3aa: CASGWAGGPYYEQYF
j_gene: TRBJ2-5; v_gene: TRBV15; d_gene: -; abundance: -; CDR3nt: TGTGCCACCAGCGGCTGGACAGCAGAGGCAGAGACCCAGTACTTC; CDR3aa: CATSGWTAEAETQYF
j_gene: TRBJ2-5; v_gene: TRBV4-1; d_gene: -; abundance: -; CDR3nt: TGCGCCAGCAGCCAAGACCGGAGAGGGGAAGAGACCCAGTACTTC; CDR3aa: CASSQDRRGEETQYF
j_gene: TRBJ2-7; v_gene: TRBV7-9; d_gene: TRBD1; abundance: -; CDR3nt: TGTGCCAGCAGCTTAGATTTCCGGACAGGACACTACGAGCAGTACTTC; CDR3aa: CASSLDFRTGHYEQYF
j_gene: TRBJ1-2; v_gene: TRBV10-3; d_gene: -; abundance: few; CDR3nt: TGTGCCATCAGTGAGTTTCAGGGGCACTATGGCTACACCTTC; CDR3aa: CAISEFQGHYGYTF
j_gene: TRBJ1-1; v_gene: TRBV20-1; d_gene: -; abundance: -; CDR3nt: TGCAGTGCTAGTTTTGAGGGGTTTCGGAACACTGAAGCTTTCTTT; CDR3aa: CSASFEGFRNTEAFF
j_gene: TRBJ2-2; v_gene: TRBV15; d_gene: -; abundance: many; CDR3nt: TGTGCCACCAGCAGGACCGGGACAACCAAAACCGGGGAGCTGTTTTTT; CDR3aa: CATSRTGTTKTGELFF
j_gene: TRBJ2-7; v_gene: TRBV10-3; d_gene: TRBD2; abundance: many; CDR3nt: TGTGCCATCAGTGAGGTCGGCGGGAGTAGAATTCGGGACGAGCAGTACTTC; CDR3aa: CAISEVGGSRIRDEQYF
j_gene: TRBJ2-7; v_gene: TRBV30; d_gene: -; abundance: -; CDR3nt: TGTGCCTGGAGTGCGGCGGGAAACTCCTACGAGCAGTACTTC; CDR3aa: CAWSAAGNSYEQYF
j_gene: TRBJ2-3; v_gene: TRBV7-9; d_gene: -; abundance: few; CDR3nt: TGTGCCAGCAGCCCTAATCCGGGACTTCACACAGATACGCAGTATTTT; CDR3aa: CASSPNPGLHTDTQYF
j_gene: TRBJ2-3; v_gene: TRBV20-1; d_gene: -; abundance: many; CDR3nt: TGCAGTGCTCAGGGGCCCTACACAGATACGCAGTATTTT; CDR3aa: CSAQGPYTDTQYF
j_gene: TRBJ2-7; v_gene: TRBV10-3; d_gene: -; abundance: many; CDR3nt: TGTGCCATCAGTGATCATACCGGGACTCCTGTTTACGAGCAGTACTTC; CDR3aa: CAISDHTGTPVYEQYF
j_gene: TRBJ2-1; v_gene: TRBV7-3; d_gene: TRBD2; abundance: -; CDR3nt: TGTGCCAGCAGCTTAGCCGGGACTAGCGGGAACCATGAGCAGTTCTTC; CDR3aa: CASSLAGTSGNHEQFF
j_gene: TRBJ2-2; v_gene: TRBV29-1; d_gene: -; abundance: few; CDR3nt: TGCAGCGTTGAAATGGGGAACACCGGGGAGCTGTTTTTT; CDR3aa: CSVEMGNTGELFF
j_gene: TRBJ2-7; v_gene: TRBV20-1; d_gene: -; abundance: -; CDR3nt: TGCAGTGCTGGTAGGACGGTCTCCTACGAGCAGTACTTC; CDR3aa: CSAGRTVSYEQYF
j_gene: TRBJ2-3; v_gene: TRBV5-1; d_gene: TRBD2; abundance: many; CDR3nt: TGCGCCAGCAGCCCAGCGGGGAGTGGCACAGATACGCAGTATTTT; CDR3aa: CASSPAGSGTDTQYF
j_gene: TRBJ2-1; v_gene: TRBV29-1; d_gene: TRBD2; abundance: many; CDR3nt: TGCAGCGTTGCAGCGGGAGGGCCGCAGGAGCAGTTCTTC; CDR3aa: CSVAAGGPQEQFF
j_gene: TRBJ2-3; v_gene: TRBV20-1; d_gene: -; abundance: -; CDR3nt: TGCAGTGCTAGAGATCCGATACGGAGCACAGATACGCAGTATTTT; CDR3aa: CSARDPIRSTDTQYF
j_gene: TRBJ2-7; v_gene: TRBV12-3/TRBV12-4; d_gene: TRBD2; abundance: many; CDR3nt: TGTGCCAGCAGTTTAGTAGGGACTACTACCTACGAGCAGTACTTC; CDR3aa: CASSLVGTTTYEQYF
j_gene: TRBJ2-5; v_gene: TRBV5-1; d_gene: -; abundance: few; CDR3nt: TGCGCCAGCAGCTCCGGGGAGTACCAAGAGACCCAGTACTTC; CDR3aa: CASSSGEYQETQYF
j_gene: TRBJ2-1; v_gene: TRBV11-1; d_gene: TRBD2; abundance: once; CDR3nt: TGTGCCAGCAGCTCGGCGATAGCCGGGACTAGCGGGAGGAGCATCCACAATGAGCAGTTCTTC; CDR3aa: CASSSAIAGTSGRSIHNEQFF
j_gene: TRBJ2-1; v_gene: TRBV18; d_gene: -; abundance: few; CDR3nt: TGTGCCAGCTCACCTTTCGTTCGAAGCTCCTACAATGAGCAGTTCTTC; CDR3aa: CASSPFVRSSYNEQFF
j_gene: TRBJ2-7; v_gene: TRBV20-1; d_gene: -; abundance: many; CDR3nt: TGCAGTGCCCACACGCCGCGGCTACCCTCCTACGAGCAGTACTTC; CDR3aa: CSAHTPRLPSYEQYF
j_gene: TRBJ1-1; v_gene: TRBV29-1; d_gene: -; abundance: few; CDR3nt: TGCAGCCCTCGGGGGAACACTGAAGCTTTCTTT; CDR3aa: CSPRGNTEAFF
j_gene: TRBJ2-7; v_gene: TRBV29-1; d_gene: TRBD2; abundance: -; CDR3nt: TGCAGCGTAGATTCCGGGACTAGCGGATTCTACGAGCAGTACTTC; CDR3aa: CSVDSGTSGFYEQYF
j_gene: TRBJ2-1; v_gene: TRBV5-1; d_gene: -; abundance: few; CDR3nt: TGTAGCGAGAGCTCCTACAATGAGCAGTTCTTC; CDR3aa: CSESSYNEQFF
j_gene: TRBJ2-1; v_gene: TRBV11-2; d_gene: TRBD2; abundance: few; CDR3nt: TGTGCCAGCAGCTTAGCGTTTAGCGGGAAGAGTCGTGAGCAGTTCTTC; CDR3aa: CASSLAFSGKSREQFF
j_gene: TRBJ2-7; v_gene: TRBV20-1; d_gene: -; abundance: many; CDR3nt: TGCAGTGCTCGTCCGACCGATCCTTCCTACGAGCAGTACTTC; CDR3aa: CSARPTDPSYEQYF
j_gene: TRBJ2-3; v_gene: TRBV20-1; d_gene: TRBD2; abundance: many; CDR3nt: TGCAGTGCTAGCTCCCTAGCGGGAGGCACAGATACGCAGTATTTT; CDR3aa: CSASSLAGGTDTQYF
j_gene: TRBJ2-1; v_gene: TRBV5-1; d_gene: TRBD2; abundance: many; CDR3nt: TGCGCCAGCAGCTTAAGCGGGATGAGCTCCTACAATGAGCAGTTCTTC; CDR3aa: CASSLSGMSSYNEQFF
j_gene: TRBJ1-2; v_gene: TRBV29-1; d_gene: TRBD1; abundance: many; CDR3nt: TGCAGCGTCTCTACAGGGGAAGGCGGCTACACCTTC; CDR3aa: CSVSTGEGGYTF
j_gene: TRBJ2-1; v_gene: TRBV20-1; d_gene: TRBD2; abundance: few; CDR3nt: TGCGGCTGTCGCGGGAGGGCCCGATCCTACAATGAGCAGTTCTTC; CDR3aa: CGCRGRARSYNEQFF
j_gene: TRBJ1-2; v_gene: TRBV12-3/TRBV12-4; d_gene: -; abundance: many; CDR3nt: TGTGCCAGCAGTTTCTTCAACACAAATGGCTACACCTTC; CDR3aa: CASSFFNTNGYTF
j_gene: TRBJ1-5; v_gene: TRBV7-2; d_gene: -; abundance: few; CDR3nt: TGTGCCAGCAGCTTAGCGGGGAGAGACCAGCCCCAGCATTTT; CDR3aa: CASSLAGRDQPQHF
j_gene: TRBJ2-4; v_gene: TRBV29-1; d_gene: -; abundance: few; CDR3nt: TGCAGCGTCGCCTACCCCGAAAACATTCAGTACTTC; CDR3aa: CSVAYPENIQYF
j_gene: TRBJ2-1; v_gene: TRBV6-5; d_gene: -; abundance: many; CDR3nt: TGTGCCAGCAGTTACCCCCTCGGGAGCGACGATGAGCAGTTCTTC; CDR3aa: CASSYPLGSDDEQFF
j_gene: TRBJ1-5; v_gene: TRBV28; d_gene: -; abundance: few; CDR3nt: TGTGCCAGCAGTTTATCTTTCCTCGGGGATCAGCCCCAGCATTTT; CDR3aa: CASSLSFLGDQPQHF
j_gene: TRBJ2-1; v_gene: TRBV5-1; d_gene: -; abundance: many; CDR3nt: TGCGCCAGCAGCTCCCCGACCCTTGATGAGCAGTTCTTC; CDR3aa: CASSSPTLDEQFF
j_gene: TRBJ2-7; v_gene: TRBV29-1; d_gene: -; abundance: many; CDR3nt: TGCAGCGTTGTCATAACGTACTACGAGCAGTACTTC; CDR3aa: CSVVITYYEQYF
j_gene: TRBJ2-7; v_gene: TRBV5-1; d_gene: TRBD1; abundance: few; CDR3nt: TGCGCCAGCAGCTTGGCCCCGACAGGGGACTACGAGCAGTACTTC; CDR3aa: CASSLAPTGDYEQYF
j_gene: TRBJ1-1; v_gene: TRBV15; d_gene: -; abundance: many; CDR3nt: TGTGCCACCAGCAGAGCGGAGGAGGGCACTGAAGCTTTCTTT; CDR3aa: CATSRAEEGTEAFF
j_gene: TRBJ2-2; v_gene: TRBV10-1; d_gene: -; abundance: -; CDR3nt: TGCGCCAGCAGTTACTCCTCAGGGGCCGGGGAGCTGTTTTTT; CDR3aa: CASSYSSGAGELFF
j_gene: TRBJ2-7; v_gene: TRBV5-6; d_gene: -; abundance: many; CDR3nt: TGTGCCAGCAGCTCGCGGCGGGGCGTCTCCTACGAGCAGTACTTC; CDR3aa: CASSSRRGVSYEQYF
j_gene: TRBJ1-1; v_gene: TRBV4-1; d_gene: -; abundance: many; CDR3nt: TGCGCCAGCAGTCACCCGTTGTCGGACACTGAAGCTTTCTTT; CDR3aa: CASSHPLSDTEAFF
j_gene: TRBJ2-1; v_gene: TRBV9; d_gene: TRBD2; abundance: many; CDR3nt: TGTGCCAGCAGCGGACTCTTAGCGGGAAAAAACAATGAGCAGTTCTTC; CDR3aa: CASSGLLAGKNNEQFF
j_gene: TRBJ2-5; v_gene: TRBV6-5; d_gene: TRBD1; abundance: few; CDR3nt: TGTGCCAGCAGTTACCGGGGTTTCGGGACAGCCCAAGAGACCCAGTACTTC; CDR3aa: CASSYRGFGTAQETQYF
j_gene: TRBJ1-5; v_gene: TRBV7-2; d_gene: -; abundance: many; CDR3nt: TGTGCCAGCAGCTCTCGCGGGACTCTACAGCCCCAGCATTTT; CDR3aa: CASSSRGTLQPQHF
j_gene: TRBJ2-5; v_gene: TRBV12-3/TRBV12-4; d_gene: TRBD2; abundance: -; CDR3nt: TGTGCCAGCAGTTTATGGTCAGCGGGAGGGAGTGAGACCCAGTACTTC; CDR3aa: CASSLWSAGGSETQYF
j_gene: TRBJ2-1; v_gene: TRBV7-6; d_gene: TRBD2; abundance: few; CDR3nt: TGTGCCAGCAGCTTAGCGGCGGACGTGGGGTGGGGACTAGCGGGTCACAATGAGCAGTTCTTC; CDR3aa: CASSLAADVGWGLAGHNEQFF
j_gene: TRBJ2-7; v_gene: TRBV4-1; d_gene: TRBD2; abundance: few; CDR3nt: TGCGCCAGCAGCCAAGAGATAGCGGGAAACTACGAGCAGTACTTC; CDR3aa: CASSQEIAGNYEQYF
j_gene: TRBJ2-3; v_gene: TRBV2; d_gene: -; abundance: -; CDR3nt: TGTGCCAGCGCAAACTCGCCCGCAGATACGCAGGATTTT; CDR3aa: CASANSPADTQDF
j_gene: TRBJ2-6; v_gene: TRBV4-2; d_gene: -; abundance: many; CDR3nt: TGTGCCAGCAGCCAAGATTATGTAGGCTGGGTGAGGTCTGGGGCCAACGTCCTGACTTTC; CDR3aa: CASSQDYVGWVRSGANVLTF
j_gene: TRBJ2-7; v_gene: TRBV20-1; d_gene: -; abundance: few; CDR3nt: TGCAGTGCTAACAGGGACCTCTACGAGCAGTACTTC; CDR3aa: CSANRDLYEQYF
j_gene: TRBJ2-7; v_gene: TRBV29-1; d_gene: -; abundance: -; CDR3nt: TGCAGCGTCGACCGCGACGGGCAGTACTTC; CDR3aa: CSVDRDGQYF